Sequencing of this TCR beta chain was carried out in a study of T cell responses to AZD1222 COVID-19 vaccine. Whole-study results and caveats: Compared with day 0, the breadth and depth of the Spike-specific TCR repertoire rose significantly after two doses of AZD1222. A reported finding is that nearly half of spike-specific TCRs target unmutated variant regions. Just a handful of people given AZD1222 tested seropositive at baseline.

Assay used: immunoSEQ multiplex PCR; TCRdb lists only in-frame clones, some missing. The sample has approximately 130,000 clones; around 89% are singletons. Regarding this clone: Its antigen remains unknown.

This CDR3 comprises 13 residues. V was cut by 5 bases and J by 4 bases, with 9 bases left in between. Germline CDR1 reads LNHDA; CDR2 reads SQIVND (reference sequence). The rearrangement joins TRBV19 to TRBJ1-3; possibly TRBD1 for D (5 bases). Sequencing was performed on peripheral blood, taken 28 days after the second AZD1222 dose. This TCR came from an adult who received the AZD1222 COVID-19 vaccine. CDR3: CASSARDGNTIYF. As DNA, the CDR3 is TGTGCCAGTAGTGCCAGGGACGGAAACACCATATATTTT.